Below are 25 T cell receptor beta chains sequenced from a single sample in a study of spatial heterogeneity in lung cancer. TCRdb re-called the 5' RACE reads with MiXCR, one entry per CDR3 protein. The data contain around 100,000 distinct CDR3 sequences, about 4.6% of them singletons. Time point noted: sample taken at primary tumor resection. No antigen is known for these receptors. Regarding the study as a whole: It was found that expanded intratumoral alpha and beta TCR counts tracked tumor mutation counts.

The sequenced sample was lung tumor tissue, obtained at surgery. These receptors were taken from a male donor with early-stage non-small cell lung cancer.

This clonotype was recorded at least ten times. This sequence joins TRBV6-1 and TRBJ2-3; D is perhaps TRBD2 (6 bases). Trimming pared 6 bases from V and 4 bases from J, leaving 11 bases between. Germline CDR1 and CDR2: MNHNS and SASEGT. The CDR3 totals 13 residues. The CDR3 loop reads CASSYWRADTQYF. The DNA of the CDR3 is TGTGCCAGCAGCTACTGGAGGGCAGATACGCAGTATTTT.

This clonotype was observed at least ten times. The V gene is TRBV2, the J gene TRBJ1-5, with 8 bases matching TRBD1. Trimming cost V 6 bases and J 6 bases; bases outside gene matches: 7. The CDR3 spans 14 residues. Germline CDR1 and CDR2: SNHLY and FYNNEI. Written as DNA, the CDR3 is TGTGCCAGCAGCACAGGGGGGGGCAGTCAGCCCCAGCATTTT. Its translation is CASSTGGGSQPQHF.

This clonotype was seen at least ten times. V gene TRBV5-4 combines with J gene TRBJ2-5; no reliable D call. Germline loops: CDR1 SGHNT, CDR2 YYREEE (reference sequence). This CDR3 has 16 residues. The V end lost 3 bases, the J end lost 1 base, and 16 bases lay between the germline ends. The CDR3 spells CASSSHIGKIQETQYF. Written as DNA, the CDR3 is TGTGCCAGCAGCTCACATATCGGAAAGATCCAAGAGACCCAGTACTTC.

This clonotype was seen ten or more times. The junction differs from germline at one of its ends, possibly a read error. This chain connects TRBV5-1 to TRBJ1-2, with 7 bases lining up with TRBD1. Germline CDR1 reads SGHRS; CDR2 reads YFSETQ. CDR3 size: 13 residues. The CDR3 coding sequence is TGTGCCAGCAGCTTAGGGACAGACTATGGCTACACCTTC. Residues: CASSLGTDYGYTF.

J is TRBJ1-1 and V is TRBV6-1, with no clear D. Germline-derived CDR1 and CDR2 are MNHNS and SASEGT. The CDR3 contains 14 residues. Trimming stripped 7 bases from V and 0 bases from J, with 12 bases between. CDR3 sequence: CASTPGPMNTEAFF. The CDR3 nucleotides are TGTGCCAGCACACCAGGACCTATGAACACTGAAGCTTTCTTT.

This clonotype was recorded at least ten times. The conserved phenylalanine or tryptophan normally closing the CDR3 is absent here, so this likely arose from a read error. The DNA is left out, because the CDR3 cannot be placed on it with certainty; the CDR3 is given as TCRdb lists it. The rearrangement links TRBV27 to TRBJ1-1. From germline, CDR1 is MNHEY and CDR2 SMNVEV (reference sequence). The CDR3 contains 9 residues when both ends are counted. CDR3 loop: CASSLYQSG.

This clonotype was recorded many times. This sequence joins TRBV14 and TRBJ2-1; D ambiguous. CDR1 SGHDN and CDR2 FVKESK come from the germline V gene. The CDR3 covers 12 residues. The germline V and J ends were trimmed by 6 bases and 10 bases, with 13 bases remaining between them. This CDR3 is CASSLSKREQFF. CDR3 DNA: TGTGCCAGCAGTTTATCCAAACGGGAGCAGTTCTTC.

J is TRBJ2-3 and V is TRBV10-3, with 7 bases matching TRBD1. CDR3 length equals 14 residues. Unmatched junction bases numbered 6, after V lost 5 bases and J lost 4 bases. Per germline, CDR1 ENHRY and CDR2 SYGVKD. The CDR3 is CAISLDRAADTQYF. In DNA form, the CDR3 reads TGTGCCATCAGTCTCGACAGGGCCGCAGATACGCAGTATTTT.

This clonotype occurred many times. This chain joins TRBV28 and TRBJ1-1; perhaps TRBD1 as D (5 bases). The CDR3 covers 17 residues. The germline gives CDR1 MDHEN, CDR2 SYDVKM. Deletions cut 6 bases from V and 1 base from J, with 21 bases between. The CDR3 reads CASRHRDGRFGNTEAFF. The CDR3 DNA is TGTGCCAGCAGACACCGGGACGGCAGATTCGGGAACACTGAAGCTTTCTTT.

There are many counts of this clonotype. The chain recombines TRBV5-5 with TRBJ2-3; no firm D call. V lost 3 bases and J 2 bases, leaving 4 bases between the germline ends. The CDR3 has 12 amino acids. Germline V CDR1 and CDR2: SGHKS, YYEKEE (reference sequence). CDR3 coding DNA: TGTGCCAGCAGCTACAACACAGATACGCAGTATTTT. Protein product: CASSYNTDTQYF. The whole variable domain, filled in from reference TRBV5-5 and TRBJ2-3, reads DAGVTQSPTHLIKTRGQQVTLRCSPISGHKSVSWYQQVLGQGPQFIFQYYEKEERGRGNFPDRFSARQFPNYSSELNVNALLLGDSALYLCASSYNTDTQYFGPGTRLTVL.

The rearrangement uses TRBV5-1 and TRBJ2-7; a possible D gene is TRBD2 (6 bases). The CDR3 totals 14 residues. Per the germline V gene, CDR1 is SGHRS and CDR2 is YFSETQ. The germline V and J ends were trimmed by 1 base and 2 bases, with 10 bases remaining between them. The CDR3 spells CASSLNGGTYEQYF. CDR3 nucleotide sequence: TGCGCCAGCAGCTTGAATGGCGGGACCTACGAGCAGTACTTC.

Concerning this clonotype: A much larger clone sits a single nucleotide away, making a read error possible. The V gene is TRBV5-6, the J gene TRBJ2-3; a possible D gene is TRBD2 (5 bases). The CDR3 has 16 amino acids. CDR1 and CDR2 (germline): SGHDT, YYEEEE. The V gene lost 2 bases and the J gene lost 4 bases, with 17 bases spanning the gap. The CDR3 is CASSLPTGSRADTQYF. As DNA, the CDR3 is TGTGCCAGCAGCTTACCCACGGGATCCCGGGCAGATACGCAGTATTTT.

At least ten counts were recorded for this clonotype. V gene TRBV6-5 combines with J gene TRBJ1-6; D ambiguous. V was clipped by 3 bases and J by 8 bases, with 20 bases between them. Germline CDR1 and CDR2: MNHEY and SVGAGI. The CDR3 spans 17 residues. CDR3 nucleotide sequence: TGTGCCAGCAGTTATGGCCATCGGTCGATACAGCATTCACCCCTCCACTTT. Amino acids: CASSYGHRSIQHSPLHF.

This sequence joins TRBV28 and TRBJ1-1, with TRBD1 matching over 9 bases. With 4 bases clipped from V and 1 base from J, the junction kept 4 bases outside the gene matches. Per germline, CDR1 MDHEN and CDR2 SYDVKM. This CDR3 is built from 15 residues. The CDR3 here is CASSSTGGGNTEAFF. The CDR3 bases are TGTGCCAGCAGTTCCACAGGGGGCGGGAACACTGAAGCTTTCTTT.

There are a few counts of this clonotype. The chain uses TRBV4-1 and TRBJ2-1, with 12 bases lining up with TRBD2. The CDR3 spans 16 residues. Losses at the gene ends were 4 bases for V and 8 bases for J; bases not matched to a gene: 9. CDR1 is MGHRA and CDR2 is YSYEKL in the germline V gene. The CDR3 DNA reads as TGCGCCAGCAGCCGGAAGCTAGCGGGAGGGCAGGATGAGCAGTTCTTC. Its protein product is CASSRKLAGGQDEQFF.

In this sample, this clonotype turned up many times. The chain carries TRBV7-2 and TRBJ1-1; no clear D. Trimming took off 5 bases at V and 11 bases at J, with 18 bases between the two ends. Germline lookup yields CDR1 SGHTA and CDR2 FQGNSA. The length of the CDR3 is 13 residues. The CDR3 spells CASSREVEEDAFF. The DNA of the CDR3 is TGTGCCAGCAGCCGGGAGGTGGAAGAGGACGCTTTCTTT.

This clonotype has at least ten counts. This CDR3 reads CASSFGQGQEVNEKLFF. CDR3 nucleotides: TGTGCCAGCAGTTTTGGACAGGGCCAGGAAGTAAATGAAAAACTGTTTTTT. The chain employs TRBV28 and TRBJ1-4; TRBD1 agrees at 8 bases. This CDR3 is built from 17 residues. Germline trimming cut 3 bases from V and 5 bases from J; bases unmatched to any gene: 11. The germline V gene encodes CDR1 MDHEN and CDR2 SYDVKM.

This clonotype occurred many times. The rearrangement uses TRBV9 and TRBJ2-2; no clear D gene. Germline V CDR1 and CDR2: SGDLS, YYNGEE. This CDR3 comprises 12 residues. V lost 1 base and J 8 bases, leaving 6 bases between the germline ends. CDR3 in amino acids: CASSVRAGELFF. CDR3 in DNA: TGTGCCAGCAGCGTACGGGCAGGGGAGCTGTTTTTT.

This clonotype was seen at least ten times. V gene TRBV12-3 or TRBV12-4 combines with J gene TRBJ2-5, with TRBD2 identical over 9 bases. Losses at the gene ends were 5 bases for V and 5 bases for J; bases not matched to a gene: 3. The CDR3 is 13 residues long. CDR3 region: CASSPGLAETQYF. In DNA, the CDR3 is TGTGCCAGCAGTCCGGGACTAGCTGAGACCCAGTACTTC.

The chain uses TRBV29-1 and TRBJ2-5; a possible D gene is TRBD1 (5 bases). Germline V CDR1 and CDR2: SQVTM, ANQGSEA. With 5 bases removed from V and 2 bases from J, the gap between germline ends came to 18 bases. The CDR3 is made up of 15 amino acids. The CDR3 here is CSVNLLGRKQETQYF. In nucleotides, the CDR3 is TGCAGCGTTAACTTACTGGGGCGGAAGCAAGAGACCCAGTACTTC.

This clonotype was seen at least ten times. This chain links TRBV12-3 or TRBV12-4 with TRBJ2-1; perhaps TRBD2 as D (5 bases). The CDR3 runs 16 residues. V shed 2 bases and J shed 9 bases, with 20 bases lying between them. The CDR3, as DNA: TGTGCCAGCAGTTTAACAGCTGACACAAAACGGGGTGAGCAGTTCTTC. As protein: CASSLTADTKRGEQFF.

This clonotype has a count of ten or more. This chain links TRBV5-1 with TRBJ2-7; maybe TRBD1 (5 bases). This CDR3 is built from 13 residues. V was pared by 4 bases and J by 1 base, with 9 bases between. CDR1 is SGHRS, CDR2 YFSETQ, per germline. CDR3 bases: TGCGCCAGCAGCAGGACACCATCCTACGAGCAGTACTTC. Protein product: CASSRTPSYEQYF.

This clonotype appeared a few times. The V call is TRBV28, the J call TRBJ1-5, with D possibly TRBD1 on 5 matching bases. This CDR3 is built from 14 residues. The germline V and J ends were trimmed by 3 bases and 6 bases, with 12 bases remaining between them. Germline assignment: CDR1 MDHEN and CDR2 SYDVKM. The CDR3 sequence is CASSFRGEGQPQHF. Here the CDR3 DNA reads TGTGCCAGCAGTTTTAGAGGGGAGGGTCAGCCCCAGCATTTT.

This clonotype was recorded at least ten times. The chain links TRBV20-1 to TRBJ2-1, with 7 bases aligning to TRBD2. Germline lookup yields CDR1 DFQATT and CDR2 SNEGSKA (reference sequence). V gave up 1 base and J gave up 10 bases; unmatched junction bases: 7. This CDR3 is built from 13 residues. The CDR3 DNA is TGCAGTGCTAGAGGCCGTCTAGCGGCCGAGCAGTTCTTC. Encoded protein: CSARGRLAAEQFF.

In this sample, this clonotype turned up many times. This chain connects TRBV6-1 to TRBJ2-1; D tentatively reads TRBD1 or TRBD2 (5 bases each). Germline CDR1 and CDR2: MNHNS and SASEGT. V was trimmed by 6 bases and J by 4 bases, leaving 16 bases between them. CDR3 length: 15 residues. The DNA of the CDR3 is TGTGCCAGCAGCCCCGGGACCCGAGCTTACAATGAGCAGTTCTTC. Protein product: CASSPGTRAYNEQFF.